A selection of T cell receptor beta chains follows, all from one sample in a study of blood T cell repertoires in COVID-19. Method: immunoSEQ multiplex PCR; TCRdb's copy keeps in-frame clones and lacks some. The sample holds 250,000 to 350,000 clones, about 86% seen once. The specimen was peripheral blood. The source of these receptors is a woman aged 45-65 years with acute or convalescent COVID-19. The CDR3 runs from the conserved cysteine through the conserved F or W. A D gene is named only where the DNA matches it firmly.

v_call d_call cdr3_aa
TRBV4-1 NA CASSLVYNEKLFF
TRBV24-1 NA CATSPGQNTGELFF
TRBV5-6 NA CASSFSTGYYTDTQYF
TRBV5-6 TRBD1 CASSTDNRDSDYEQYF
TRBV18 NA CASSVDPGMDGELFF
TRBV30 TRBD2 CAWSVGGRWETQYF
TRBV5-1 TRBD1 CASSLGGTGYSGNTIYF
TRBV5-1 TRBD1 CASSSRAGGETQYF
TRBV6-5 TRBD1 CASRNRGTYEQYF
TRBV11-3 TRBD2 CASSPGTSGRGVQDTQYF
TRBV3-1/TRBV3-2 NA CASSRWDLTSGNTIYF
TRBV7-2 NA CASSSGVWNSPLHF
TRBV5-1 TRBD1 CASSFSSGTASSGANVLTF
TRBV6-6 NA CASSFDSAETQYF
TRBV12-3/TRBV12-4 NA CATWGGNTEAFF
TRBV10-3 TRBD1 CAISEFSLGTGGTEAFF
TRBV13 NA CASSPPGGARYEQYF
TRBV10-3 TRBD1 CAVGQGEGETQYF
TRBV5-1 NA CASSGQTPHFEKLFF
TRBV24-1 NA CATSDLRYNYGYTF
TRBV11-2 TRBD1 CASSSLTQGARNYGYTF
TRBV2 TRBD1 CASSDDRGVRETQYF
TRBV19 TRBD1 CASTTGQGISRLHF
TRBV2 TRBD1 CASNSGTGNGKLFF
TRBV29-1 NA CSVVHREYTDTQYF
TRBV4-3 TRBD2 CASSPLRASGGYNEQFF
TRBV2 NA CASSERTPYEQYF
TRBV4-2 NA CASSQEWRHSGANVLTF
TRBV3-1/TRBV3-2 NA CASSQDLGTGDSSSPLHF
TRBV14 TRBD2 CASSGRGRTDTQYF
TRBV29-1 TRBD1 CSVAGGLYMNTEAFF
TRBV10-3 TRBD2 CAISASGTSYEQYF
TRBV4-3 NA CASSQDFGSQGRNTIYF
TRBV27 TRBD1 CASSSIRDRDNEQFF
TRBV5-1 NA CASSLFGNTEAFF
TRBV5-1 NA CASSLVPVEETQYF
TRBV7-9 NA CASSPGEKNYGYTF
TRBV3-1/TRBV3-2 NA CASSQDRQAGTIYF
TRBV5-1 TRBD1 CASSLSPGQGNEQFF
TRBV6-4 NA CASRISSFTGELFF
TRBV3-1/TRBV3-2 TRBD1 CASSQGQGTEAFF
TRBV7-2 NA CASSYFRDQETQYF
TRBV4-3 NA CASSQDVGTTYGYTF
TRBV6-1 TRBD1 CASSEASGTGYGYTF
TRBV20-1 NA CSASLGTSTDTQYF
TRBV5-1 TRBD1 CASSLPGGYNEQFF
TRBV7-3 NA CASRHDRNTEAFF
TRBV5-6 NA CASSSGILNEQFF
TRBV9 NA CASSALAIGAPETQYF
TRBV6-1 NA CASSAPGGNQAGELFF
TRBV27 NA CASRRLDQETQYF
TRBV24-1 NA CATASSGNTIYF
TRBV29-1 NA CSVEGAGASGELFF